One and the same sample provided the 27 T cell receptor beta chains below, sequenced in a study of OX40 agonist ivuxolimab in advanced cancers. Method: immunoSEQ multiplex PCR; TCRdb's copy keeps in-frame clones and lacks some. The sample contains more than 30,000 clones, approximately 90% of which appear only once. This specimen consisted of CD4+ or CD8+ T cells sorted from blood, obtained in a trial of the OX40 agonist ivuxolimab. These receptors were collected from an adult with an advanced solid tumor such as melanoma, head and neck, liver or kidney cancer.

The J gene is TRBJ2-7, the V gene TRBV5-1; D call uncertain. The CDR3 runs 11 residues. With 3 bases removed from V and 4 bases from J, the gap between germline ends came to 5 bases. The germline V gene encodes CDR1 SGHRS and CDR2 YFSETQ. For the CDR3, the DNA is TGCGCCAGCAGCTCGAGGTACGAGCAGTACTTC. Its translation is CASSSRYEQYF. Supplemented by reference TRBV5-1 and TRBJ2-7, the full variable domain reads KAGVTQTPRYLIKTRGQQVTLSCSPISGHRSVSWYQQTPGQGLQFLFEYFSETQRNKGNFPGRFSGRQFSNSRSEMNVSTLELGDSALYLCASSSRYEQYFGPGTRLTVT.

The chain joins TRBV5-8 to TRBJ2-5; 9 bases fit TRBD1. After removal of 4 bases from V and 3 bases from J, the junction contained 7 bases not matched to a gene. Germline V gene sequence: CDR1 SGHTS, CDR2 YDEGEE. The CDR3 is made up of 15 amino acids. The CDR3 loop reads CASSLQGQGEETQYF. Here the CDR3 DNA reads TGTGCCAGCAGCCTTCAGGGACAGGGCGAAGAGACCCAGTACTTC.

This chain joins TRBV28 and TRBJ1-5, with 8 bases fitting TRBD1. V shed 10 bases, J shed 4 bases, and the junction held 9 bases outside the gene matches. Germline assignment: CDR1 MDHEN and CDR2 SYDVKM. The CDR3 loop spans 14 amino acids. CDR3 region: CATYRGIRNQPQHF. CDR3 nucleotide sequence: TGTGCCACATACAGGGGGATAAGGAATCAGCCCCAGCATTTT.

The CDR3 DNA is TGTGCCAGCAGTGCAGGCTACTATGGCTACACCTTC. Translated, it gives CASSAGYYGYTF. The chain joins TRBV6-5 to TRBJ1-2; D not certain. The CDR3 runs 12 residues. V was pared by 5 bases and J by 3 bases, with 7 bases between. Looked up from germline, CDR1 is MNHEY and CDR2 is SVGAGI.

The gene calls are TRBV28 and TRBJ1-5; unclear D gene. This CDR3 region has 14 residues. Trimming left V 6 bases short and J 6 bases short, with 15 bases between. Germline loops: CDR1 MDHEN, CDR2 SYDVKM. CDR3 nucleotide sequence: TGTGCCAGCAGCTTCGGGAGGTCGGGTCAGCCCCAGCATTTT. It specifies CASSFGRSGQPQHF.

The J gene is TRBJ1-2, the V gene TRBV19, with TRBD1 matching over 10 bases. The germline gives CDR1 LNHDA, CDR2 SQIVND (reference sequence). V dropped 5 bases and J dropped 7; count of bases not matched to a gene: 10. The CDR3 is made up of 15 amino acids. CDR3 in amino acids: CASSPRTGQGSGYTF. As DNA, the CDR3 is TGTGCCAGTAGTCCTCGCACGGGACAGGGGTCTGGCTACACCTTC. Together with reference TRBV19 and TRBJ1-2, the CDR3 gives the full variable domain: DGGITQSPKYLFRKEGQNVTLSCEQNLNHDAMYWYRQDPGQGLRLIYYSQIVNDFQKGDIAEGYSVSREKKESFPLTVTSAQKNPTAFYLCASSPRTGQGSGYTFGSGTRLTVV.

The chain has TRBV10-3 and TRBJ2-2; D call uncertain. Between the trimmed V and J ends, which lost 7 bases and 5 bases, there was a span of 17 bases. The length of the CDR3 is 15 residues. The germline gives CDR1 ENHRY, CDR2 SYGVKD. The CDR3: CAINVGLGGTGELFF. Here the CDR3 DNA reads TGTGCCATCAATGTGGGCCTCGGTGGAACCGGGGAGCTGTTTTTT.

The rearrangement uses TRBV9 and TRBJ1-6; D is ambiguous. V was clipped by 3 bases and J by 0 bases, with 7 bases between them. The CDR3 spans 15 residues. Per germline, CDR1 SGDLS and CDR2 YYNGEE. The CDR3 sequence is CASSGGVSYNSPLHF. The CDR3 coding sequence is TGTGCCAGCAGCGGGGGTGTCTCCTATAATTCACCCCTCCACTTT.

This chain links TRBV19 with TRBJ2-1; 8 nucleotides line up with TRBD2. V lost 7 bases and J lost 5; bases outside the gene matches: 13. CDR1 and CDR2 from the germline V gene are LNHDA and SQIVND (reference sequence). The CDR3 has 16 amino acids. DNA for the CDR3: TGTGCCAGTACTCGCCTGGGGCGGGGGGCCAACAATGAGCAGTTCTTC. This translates into CASTRLGRGANNEQFF.

The CDR3 is CSVNPRSEQFF. The CDR3 DNA is TGCAGTGTTAACCCACGGAGCGAGCAGTTCTTC. The chain couples TRBV20-1 to TRBJ2-1, with D hard to call. The ends were cut back, 7 bases at V and 10 bases at J, with 14 bases in the middle. The CDR3 runs 11 residues. Germline assignment: CDR1 DFQATT and CDR2 SNEGSKA (reference sequence).

CDR3 amino acids: CASSRPFTTGGDSYGYTF. CDR3 DNA sequence: TGTGCCAGCTCACGGCCCTTTACGACAGGGGGCGACAGCTATGGCTACACCTTC. The chain carries TRBV18 and TRBJ1-2; 10 positions agree with TRBD1. The germline CDR1 and CDR2 sequences are KGHSH and LQKENI. CDR3 length: 18 amino acids. V shed 4 bases, J shed 4 bases, and the junction held 15 bases outside the gene matches.

This chain uses TRBV6-1 with TRBJ1-1; D remains ambiguous. The V and J ends lost 6 bases and 4 bases respectively, with 6 bases between them. The germline V gene has CDR1 MNHNS and CDR2 SASEGT. This CDR3 has 11 amino acids. CDR3 DNA sequence: TGTGCCAGCAGATCCCTCACTGAAGCTTTCTTT. It encodes CASRSLTEAFF.

V and J are TRBV10-1 and TRBJ2-2; D gene uncertain. Germline CDR1 is WNHNN and CDR2 is SYGVQD (reference sequence). The CDR3 runs to 14 residues. Trimming cost V 3 bases and J 1 base, with 6 bases left between them. CDR3 DNA: TGCGCCAGCAGTGAACGGCAGAACACCGGGGAGCTGTTTTTT. Protein product: CASSERQNTGELFF.

This sequence joins TRBV30 and TRBJ1-4; the match to TRBD1 covers 10 bases. This CDR3 has 13 residues. Trimming cost V 7 bases and J 5 bases; bases outside gene matches: 4. The germline V gene has CDR1 GTSNPN and CDR2 SVGIG (reference sequence). This chain's CDR3 is CAFSDRGNEKLFF. CDR3 DNA: TGTGCCTTTTCGGACAGGGGGAATGAAAAACTGTTTTTT.

J is TRBJ2-2 and V is TRBV5-4, with a possible D match to TRBD1 (5 bases). There are 17 residues in the CDR3. V lost 3 bases and J lost 3, with 18 bases in between. CDR1 SGHNT and CDR2 YYREEE come from the germline V gene (reference sequence). CDR3 in amino acids: CASSWLLGRVYTGELFF. The DNA for the CDR3 is TGTGCCAGCAGCTGGCTTTTGGGCAGGGTGTACACCGGGGAGCTGTTTTTT.

The chain uses TRBV4-1 and TRBJ2-4; 8 bases align to TRBD2. The CDR3 length is 17 residues. Trimming at V came to 4 bases and at J to 0 bases, leaving 8 bases not matched to a gene. CDR1 is MGHRA, CDR2 YSYEKL, per germline. CDR3 DNA sequence: TGCGCCAGCAGCCCTGGCGGGGGGTTTCTAGCCAAAAACATTCAGTACTTC. It codes for CASSPGGGFLAKNIQYF.

V usage is TRBV18 and J usage is TRBJ1-1; D gene unclear. Trimming took off 2 bases at V and 0 bases at J, with 4 bases between the two ends. The CDR3 has 13 residues. CDR1 is KGHSH and CDR2 is LQKENI in the germline V gene. This chain's CDR3 is CASSPKLNTEAFF. The CDR3 coding sequence is TGTGCCAGCTCACCAAAGTTGAACACTGAAGCTTTCTTT.

The rearrangement uses TRBV6-5 and TRBJ1-5; possibly TRBD1 for D (6 bases). Trimming shortened V by 6 bases and J by 4 bases, and 10 bases separated the two germline ends. This CDR3 is 13 amino acids long. Germline V lookup: CDR1 MNHEY, CDR2 SVGAGI. In nucleotides, the CDR3 is TGTGCCAGCAGGGGACAAGGGAATCAGCCCCAGCATTTT. Translating gives CASRGQGNQPQHF.

The rearrangement uses TRBV5-1 and TRBJ1-4; D is undetermined. The CDR3 length is 13 residues. V shed 0 bases and J shed 3 bases, with 3 bases lying between them. The V gene's germline CDR1 is SGHRS and CDR2 YFSETQ. This CDR3 is CASSLDANEKLFF. The CDR3 bases are TGCGCCAGCAGCTTGGACGCTAATGAAAAACTGTTTTTT.

The rearrangement joins TRBV2 to TRBJ1-1; TRBD1 matches at 7 bases. The V and J ends lost 6 bases and 6 bases, in that order; junction bases with no gene match: 10. The CDR3 has 14 amino acids. The germline gives CDR1 SNHLY, CDR2 FYNNEI. CDR3 residues: CASRGYRGSAEAFF. CDR3 nucleotide sequence: TGTGCCAGCAGGGGATACAGGGGTTCGGCTGAAGCTTTCTTT.

V gene TRBV7-7 combines with J gene TRBJ2-5, with D perhaps TRBD2 (5 bases). Germline values: CDR1 SSHAT, CDR2 FNYEAQ (reference sequence). V shed 1 base and J shed 2 bases, with 20 bases lying between them. CDR3 length: 18 residues. The CDR3 coding sequence is TGTGCCAGCAGCTTAGGCAGGACTCTAATCGAAGGTCAAGAGACCCAGTACTTC. It is translated as CASSLGRTLIEGQETQYF.

This clone was detected once. The junction does not match germline at one end; this may be a read error. V and J are TRBV5-1 and TRBJ2-1; 7 nucleotides align to TRBD2. The CDR3 loop spans 14 amino acids. Germline V gives CDR1 SGHRS, CDR2 YFSETQ. This chain's CDR3 is CASSLVAGYNEQFF. CDR3 nucleotides: TGTGCCAGCAGCTTGGTAGCGGGCTACAATGAGCAGTTCTTC.

CDR3 region: CASTSTMDQETQYF. For the CDR3, the DNA is TGTGCCAGCACCTCAACGATGGACCAAGAGACCCAGTACTTC. The V and J genes are TRBV28 and TRBJ2-5; D ambiguous. This CDR3 is 14 amino acids long. Deletions cut 7 bases from V and 0 bases from J, with 12 bases between. Germline CDR1 MDHEN, CDR2 SYDVKM. The full variable domain, in which reference TRBV28 and TRBJ2-5 provide the parts outside the CDR3, is DVKVTQSSRYLVKRTGEKVFLECVQDMDHENMFWYRQDPGLGLRLIYFSYDVKMKEKGDIPEGYSVSREKKERFSLILESASTNQTSMYLCASTSTMDQETQYFGPGTRLLVL.

J is TRBJ2-3 and V is TRBV28; D gene unclear. The V end lost 6 bases, the J end lost 1 base, and 2 bases lay between the germline ends. CDR1 is MDHEN and CDR2 is SYDVKM in the germline V gene. The CDR3 is 11 amino acids. For the CDR3, the DNA is TGTGCCAGCAGCCGCACAGATACGCAGTATTTT. This sequence encodes CASSRTDTQYF.

The V call is TRBV6-4, the J call TRBJ2-7, with TRBD1 matching over 10 bases. V lost 2 bases and J lost 2; bases outside the gene matches: 9. This CDR3 is 17 amino acids long. Germline CDR1 MRHNA, CDR2 SNTAGT. CDR3 protein: CASSDKSRQGAPYEQYF. The CDR3, as DNA: TGTGCCAGCAGTGACAAATCTCGACAGGGGGCGCCCTACGAGCAGTACTTC.

This chain connects TRBV5-1 to TRBJ2-7; D is uncertain. Trimming cost V 4 bases and J 2 bases, with 10 bases left between them. The germline gives CDR1 SGHRS, CDR2 YFSETQ. The CDR3 spans 13 residues. The chain's CDR3 is CASSLRLPYEQYF. CDR3 sequence (DNA): TGCGCCAGCAGCCTCCGCCTGCCCTACGAGCAGTACTTC.

The chain joins TRBV7-3 to TRBJ2-5; no firm D call. The CDR3 is 13 amino acids. The germline V and J ends were trimmed by 0 bases and 0 bases, with 2 bases remaining between them. Germline V lookup: CDR1 SGHTA, CDR2 FQGTGA. In DNA, the CDR3 is TGTGCCAGCAGCTTAACAAACCAAGAGACCCAGTACTTC. This gives the protein CASSLTNQETQYF.